What follows describes a single T cell receptor beta chain. This sample is drawn from a study of cytomegalovirus exposure and HLA in healthy donors. The primer mix had 60 Vbeta and 13 Jbeta primers. The assay was immunoSEQ multiplex PCR, and TCRdb's table has in-frame clones only and misses some. This table holds 84,000 or so clones, more than 55% found once. The clonotype was recovered from a woman in her twenties or thirties in good health and CMV-seropositive. The sample comprised PBMCs.

The CDR3: CASGLQTNEQFF. The DNA for the CDR3 is TGTGCTAGTGGTCTACAGACCAATGAGCAGTTCTTC. V is TRBV12-5 and J is TRBJ2-1; no reliable D call. Germline V gene sequence: CDR1 LGHNT, CDR2 FRNRAP. The CDR3 is 12 amino acids. V dropped 5 bases and J dropped 6 bases, with 8 bases sitting between them.